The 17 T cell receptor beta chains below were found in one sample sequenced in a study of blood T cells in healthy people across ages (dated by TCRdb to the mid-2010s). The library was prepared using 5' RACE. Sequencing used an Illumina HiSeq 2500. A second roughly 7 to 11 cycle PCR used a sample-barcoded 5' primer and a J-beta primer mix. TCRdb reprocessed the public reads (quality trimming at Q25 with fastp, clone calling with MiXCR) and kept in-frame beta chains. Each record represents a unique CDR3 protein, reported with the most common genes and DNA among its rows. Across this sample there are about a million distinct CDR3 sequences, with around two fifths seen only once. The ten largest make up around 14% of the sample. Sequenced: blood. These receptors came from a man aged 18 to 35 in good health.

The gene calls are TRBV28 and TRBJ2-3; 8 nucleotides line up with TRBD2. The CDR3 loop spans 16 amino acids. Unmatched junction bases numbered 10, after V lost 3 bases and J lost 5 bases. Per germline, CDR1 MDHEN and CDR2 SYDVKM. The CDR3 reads CASSFFAAGVQDTQYF. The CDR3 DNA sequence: TGTGCCAGCAGTTTCTTTGCAGCGGGGGTGCAAGATACGCAGTATTTT.

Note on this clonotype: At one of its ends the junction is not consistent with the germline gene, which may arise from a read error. Here the CDR3 reads CASSFGDSTGGGYIF. CDR3 sequence (DNA): TGTGCCAGCAGCTTCGGGGACAGCACGGGGGGCGGCTACATCTTC. V usage is TRBV9 and J usage is TRBJ1-2, with 7 bases fitting TRBD1. In germline, CDR1 is SGDLS, CDR2 YYNGEE. This CDR3 has 15 residues.

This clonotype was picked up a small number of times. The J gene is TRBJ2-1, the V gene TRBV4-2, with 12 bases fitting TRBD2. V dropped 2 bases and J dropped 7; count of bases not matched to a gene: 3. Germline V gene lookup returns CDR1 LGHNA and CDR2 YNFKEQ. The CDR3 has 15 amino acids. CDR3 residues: CASSQSLAGGNEQFF. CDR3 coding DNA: TGTGCCAGCAGCCAATCACTAGCGGGGGGTAATGAGCAGTTCTTC.

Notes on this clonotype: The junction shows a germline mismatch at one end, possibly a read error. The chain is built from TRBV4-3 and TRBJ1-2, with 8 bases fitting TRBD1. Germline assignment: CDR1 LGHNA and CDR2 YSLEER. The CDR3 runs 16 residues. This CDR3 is CAGSQDGQGSNYGYTF. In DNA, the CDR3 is TGCGCCGGCAGCCAAGACGGACAGGGCTCTAACTATGGCTACACCTTC.

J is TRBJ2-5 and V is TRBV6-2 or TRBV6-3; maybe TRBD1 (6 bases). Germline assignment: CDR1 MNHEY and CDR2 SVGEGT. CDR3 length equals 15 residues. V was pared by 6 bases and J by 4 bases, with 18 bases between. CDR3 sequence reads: CASRTTGSRRETQYF. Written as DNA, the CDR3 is TGTGCCAGCAGGACTACAGGGTCCAGAAGAGAGACCCAGTACTTC.

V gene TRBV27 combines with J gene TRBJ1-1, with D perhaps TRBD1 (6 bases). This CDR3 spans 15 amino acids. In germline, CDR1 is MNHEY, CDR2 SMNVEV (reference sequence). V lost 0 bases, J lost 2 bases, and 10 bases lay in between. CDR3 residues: CASSLSQGRNTEAFF. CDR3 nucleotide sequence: TGTGCCAGCAGTTTATCGCAGGGGAGAAACACTGAAGCTTTCTTT.

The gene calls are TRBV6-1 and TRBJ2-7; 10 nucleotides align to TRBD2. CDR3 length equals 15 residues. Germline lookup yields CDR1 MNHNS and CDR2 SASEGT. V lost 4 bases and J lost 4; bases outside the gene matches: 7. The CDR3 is CASSGSGLAKYEQYF. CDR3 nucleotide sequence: TGTGCCAGCAGTGGTTCGGGACTAGCGAAGTACGAGCAGTACTTC.

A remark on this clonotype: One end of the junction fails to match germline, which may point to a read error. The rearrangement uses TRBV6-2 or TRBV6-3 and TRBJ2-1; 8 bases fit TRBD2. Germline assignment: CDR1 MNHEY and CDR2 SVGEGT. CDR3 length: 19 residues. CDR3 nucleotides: TGTACCAGCAGTTACCGCCGAGGACTAGCCCTGAGCTCCTACAATGAGCAGTTCTTC. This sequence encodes CTSSYRRGLALSSYNEQFF.

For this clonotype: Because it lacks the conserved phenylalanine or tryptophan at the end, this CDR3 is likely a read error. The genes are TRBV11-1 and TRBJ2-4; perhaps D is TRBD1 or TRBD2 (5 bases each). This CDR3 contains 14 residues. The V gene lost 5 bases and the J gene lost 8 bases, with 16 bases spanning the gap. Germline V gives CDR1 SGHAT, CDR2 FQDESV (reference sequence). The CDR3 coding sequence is TGTGCCAGCAGCCCCCTGGGGGACGTCCACATTCAGTACCTC. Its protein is CASSPLGDVHIQYL.

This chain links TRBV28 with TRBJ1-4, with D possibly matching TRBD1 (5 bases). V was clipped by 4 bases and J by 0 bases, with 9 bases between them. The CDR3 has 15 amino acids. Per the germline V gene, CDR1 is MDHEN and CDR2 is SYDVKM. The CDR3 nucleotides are TGTGCCAGCAGTTCATTAGGGGCAACTAATGAAAAACTGTTTTTT. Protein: CASSSLGATNEKLFF. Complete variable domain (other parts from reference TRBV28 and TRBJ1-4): DVKVTQSSRYLVKRTGEKVFLECVQDMDHENMFWYRQDPGLGLRLIYFSYDVKMKEKGDIPEGYSVSREKKERFSLILESASTNQTSMYLCASSSLGATNEKLFFGSGTQLSVL.

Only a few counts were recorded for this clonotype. The CDR3 sequence: CSAGRAPDTQYF. In nucleotides, the CDR3 is TGCAGTGCTGGGCGGGCACCAGATACGCAGTATTTT. The V and J genes are TRBV20-1 and TRBJ2-3; tentatively, D is TRBD2 (5 bases). The CDR3 loop spans 12 amino acids. Trimming pared 5 bases from V and 4 bases from J, leaving 10 bases between. Germline lookup yields CDR1 DFQATT and CDR2 SNEGSKA (reference sequence).

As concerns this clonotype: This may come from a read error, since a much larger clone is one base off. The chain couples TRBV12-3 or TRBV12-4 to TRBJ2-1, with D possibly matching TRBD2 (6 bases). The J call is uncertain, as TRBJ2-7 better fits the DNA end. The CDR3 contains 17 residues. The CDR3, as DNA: TGTGCCAGCAGTGCCCCCTGGGAGGAGATTGTATACAATGAGCAGTACTTC. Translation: CASSAPWEEIVYNEQYF.

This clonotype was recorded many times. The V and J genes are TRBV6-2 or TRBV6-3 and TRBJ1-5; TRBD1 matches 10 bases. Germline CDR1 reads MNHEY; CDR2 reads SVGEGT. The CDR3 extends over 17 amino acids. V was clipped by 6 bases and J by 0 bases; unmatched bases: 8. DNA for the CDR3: TGTGCCAGCAGATCCGGGACAGGGGTCTATAGCAATCAGCCCCAGCATTTT. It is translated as CASRSGTGVYSNQPQHF.

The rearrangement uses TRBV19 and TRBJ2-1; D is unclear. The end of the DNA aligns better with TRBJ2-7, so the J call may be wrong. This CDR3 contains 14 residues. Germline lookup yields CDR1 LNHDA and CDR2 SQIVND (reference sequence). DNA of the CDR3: TGTGCCAGTAGTACCGGGTCGACCTACAATGAGCAGTACTTC. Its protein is CASSTGSTYNEQYF.

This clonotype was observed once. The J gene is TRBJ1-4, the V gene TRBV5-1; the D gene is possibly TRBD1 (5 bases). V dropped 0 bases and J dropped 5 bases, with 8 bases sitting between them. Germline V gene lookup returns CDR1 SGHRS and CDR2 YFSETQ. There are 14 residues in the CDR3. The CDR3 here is CASSLAQENEKLFF. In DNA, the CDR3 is TGCGCCAGCAGCTTGGCACAGGAGAATGAAAAACTGTTTTTT.

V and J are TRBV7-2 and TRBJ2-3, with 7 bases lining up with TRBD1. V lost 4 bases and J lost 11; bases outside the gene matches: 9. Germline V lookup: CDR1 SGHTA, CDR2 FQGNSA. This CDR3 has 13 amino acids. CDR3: CASSSYTGEGQYF. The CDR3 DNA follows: TGTGCCAGCAGCTCTTACACAGGGGAAGGGCAGTATTTT.

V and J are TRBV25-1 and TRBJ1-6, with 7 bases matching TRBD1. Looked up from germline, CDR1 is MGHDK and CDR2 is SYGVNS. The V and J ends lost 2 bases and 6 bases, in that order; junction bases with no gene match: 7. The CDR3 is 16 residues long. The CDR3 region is CASSETRQGLNSPLHF. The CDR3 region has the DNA TGTGCCAGCAGTGAAACCAGACAGGGACTTAATTCACCCCTCCACTTT.